The next 13 T cell receptor beta chains were all read from a single sample in a study of blood T cell repertoires in COVID-19. Measured with immunoSEQ multiplex PCR; TCRdb has only the in-frame clones, and not every one. The sample lists more than 110,000 clones, 70% to 80% occurring once. The specimen sequenced was peripheral blood. All receptors come from a woman between 50 and 59 years old with active or convalescent COVID-19.

The table lists this clone with a few counts. The genes are TRBV11-2 and TRBJ2-2, with TRBD2 matching over 9 bases. Germline loops: CDR1 SGHAT, CDR2 FQNNGV. J was trimmed by 2 bases and V by 5 bases; bases with no gene match: 6. The CDR3 loop spans 16 amino acids. The CDR3 sequence: CASSRLTSGNTGELFF. The CDR3 region has the DNA TGTGCCAGCAGCCGATTGACTAGCGGAAACACCGGGGAGCTGTTTTTT.

V and J are TRBV11-2 and TRBJ2-1, with D perhaps matching TRBD2 (6 bases). The CDR3 is made up of 13 amino acids. Germline V gives CDR1 SGHAT, CDR2 FQNNGV. V was cut by 1 base and J by 8 bases, with 9 bases left in between. The CDR3 region has the DNA TGTGCCAGCAGCTTAGCGGGAGTAGATGAGCAGTTCTTC. Translated, it gives CASSLAGVDEQFF.

The sample holds a few counts of this clone. The gene calls are TRBV5-1 and TRBJ1-1, with D tentatively TRBD1 (5 bases). Germline V gene data show CDR1 as SGHRS and CDR2 as YFSETQ. Trimming cost V 4 bases and J 1 base, with 8 bases left between them. There are 13 residues in the CDR3. CDR3 DNA: TGCGCCAGCAGCGCCGACAGGAACACTGAAGCTTTCTTT. Translation gives CASSADRNTEAFF.

The V and J genes are TRBV4-3 and TRBJ2-7, with 12 positions matching TRBD2. From germline, CDR1 is LGHNA and CDR2 YSLEER. This CDR3 spans 17 amino acids. Trimming removed 0 bases from V and 2 bases from J; junction bases left unmatched: 5. The CDR3 DNA reads as TGCGCCAGCAGCCAAGAAAGCTCTAGCGGGAGGGCCTACGAGCAGTACTTC. This translates into CASSQESSSGRAYEQYF.

The V gene is TRBV5-1, the J gene TRBJ2-3; 9 bases agree with TRBD2. This CDR3 is built from 15 residues. The ends lost 0 bases at V and 7 bases at J; junction bases unmatched: 6. Germline V gene data show CDR1 as SGHRS and CDR2 as YFSETQ. CDR3 sequence: CASSLEPGLAHTQYF. Written as DNA, the CDR3 is TGCGCCAGCAGCTTGGAACCGGGACTAGCTCATACGCAGTATTTT.

V usage is TRBV6-6 and J usage is TRBJ2-7; perhaps TRBD2 as D (6 bases). The CDR3 has 14 residues. Deletions cut 3 bases from V and 6 bases from J, with 15 bases between. Per the germline V gene, CDR1 is MNHNY and CDR2 is SVGAGI (reference sequence). CDR3 bases: TGTGCCAGCAGTTATGGGGGGTTGCTAGGCGAGCAGTACTTC. Translation gives CASSYGGLLGEQYF.

The chain joins TRBV21-1 to TRBJ2-4; the table's D call of TRBD1 was not tested on the DNA. TRBV21-1 represents a pseudogene. The CDR3 spans 22 residues. CDR3 DNA: TGTGCCAGCAGCAAAGGTCGATCTTGCAGGGGCCCGGCTTCCCTAGCCAAAAACATTCAGTACTTC. Its translation is CASSKGRSCRGPASLAKNIQYF.

The chain is built from TRBV4-2 and TRBJ1-1, with 9 bases identical to TRBD1. With 4 bases clipped from V and 1 base from J, the junction kept 4 bases outside the gene matches. Germline lookup yields CDR1 LGHNA and CDR2 YNFKEQ. The CDR3 runs 15 residues. CDR3 protein: CASSPGTGTNTEAFF. As DNA, the CDR3 is TGTGCCAGCAGCCCAGGGACAGGGACGAACACTGAAGCTTTCTTT.

The rearrangement joins TRBV5-1 to TRBJ1-2, with D possibly matching TRBD1 (6 bases). V was pared by 6 bases and J by 2 bases, with 17 bases between. Germline V lookup: CDR1 SGHRS, CDR2 YFSETQ. The length of the CDR3 is 15 residues. The CDR3 sequence: CASTPGGPTNYGYTF. For the CDR3, the DNA is TGCGCCAGCACCCCCGGGGGGCCGACCAACTATGGCTACACCTTC. Using reference TRBV5-1 and TRBJ1-2 for the parts outside the CDR3, the full variable domain is KAGVTQTPRYLIKTRGQQVTLSCSPISGHRSVSWYQQTPGQGLQFLFEYFSETQRNKGNFPGRFSGRQFSNSRSEMNVSTLELGDSALYLCASTPGGPTNYGYTFGSGTRLTVV.

This chain uses TRBV4-1 with TRBJ2-7; TRBD1 aligns across 9 bases. V dropped 1 base and J dropped 2; count of bases not matched to a gene: 6. From germline, CDR1 is MGHRA and CDR2 YSYEKL. The CDR3 sequence is 16 residues long. DNA of the CDR3: TGCGCCAGCAGCCAAGCGCCCGGGACAGGGACCTACGAGCAGTACTTC. The encoded protein is CASSQAPGTGTYEQYF.

Concerning this clone: The sample holds other DNA sequences that translate to the same CDR3. This chain joins TRBV18 and TRBJ1-5; 10 bases fit TRBD1. CDR1 and CDR2 from the germline V gene are KGHSH and LQKENI. CDR3 length: 15 residues. Trimming removed 6 bases from V and 3 bases from J; junction bases left unmatched: 5. CDR3 DNA: TGTGCCAGCTCCCCCGGGACAGGGGCCAATCAGCCCCAGCATTTT. Residues: CASSPGTGANQPQHF.

This chain connects TRBV20-1 to TRBJ2-7; D gene uncertain. Germline CDR1 DFQATT, CDR2 SNEGSKA (reference sequence). The CDR3 length is 13 residues. V lost 3 bases and J 0 bases, leaving 9 bases between the germline ends. For the CDR3, the DNA is TGCAGTGCTAGTGGGCAGTCCTCCTACGAGCAGTACTTC. This gives the protein CSASGQSSYEQYF.

J is TRBJ2-7 and V is TRBV7-9, with 8 bases aligning to TRBD1. This CDR3 is 14 amino acids long. V shed 5 bases, J shed 6 bases, and the junction held 9 bases outside the gene matches. Germline V gene sequence: CDR1 SEHNR, CDR2 FQNEAQ (reference sequence). The CDR3 sequence is CASSRLGQAGEQYF. As DNA, the CDR3 is TGTGCCAGCAGCCGGTTGGGACAGGCGGGCGAGCAGTACTTC.